The 29 T cell receptor beta chains below were found in one sample sequenced in a study of breast tumors, draining lymph nodes, adjacent tissues. Axillary draining lymph nodes of breast cancer patients supplied the node samples. TCRdb reanalysed the multiplex PCR reads using MiXCR and keeps one entry per CDR3 protein. The sample carries some 130,000 distinct CDR3 sequences, over 20% recorded once. Sequenced material: axillary lymph node tissue. The receptors here all came from a female donor with breast cancer. Some clones in this sample may be carry-over from other donors' samples.

Only a few counts were recorded for this clonotype. The J gene is TRBJ1-6, the V gene TRBV27, with D possibly being TRBD1 (5 bases). This CDR3 is built from 13 residues. Germline CDR1 MNHEY, CDR2 SMNVEV (reference sequence). The V and J ends lost 6 bases and 9 bases respectively, with 12 bases between them. CDR3: CASSTPGVSPLHF. The CDR3 DNA follows: TGTGCCAGCAGCACACCGGGGGTTTCACCCCTCCACTTT.

With regard to this clonotype: This may be a read error: a much more frequent sequence differs by one nucleotide. The rearrangement links TRBV11-2 to TRBJ2-7, with TRBD2 matching 9 bases. This CDR3 has 16 amino acids. The germline CDR1 and CDR2 sequences are SGHAT and FQNNGV. CDR3 bases: TGTGCCAGCAGCCCCCCCCGAGCGGGAGGCTTCTACGAGCAGTGCTTC. It specifies CASSPPRAGGFYEQCF.

The genes are TRBV18 and TRBJ2-2; D remains ambiguous. CDR3 length equals 14 residues. Trimming shortened V by 3 bases and J by 7 bases, and 12 bases separated the two germline ends. Germline CDR1 KGHSH, CDR2 LQKENI. The CDR3 DNA is TGTGCCAGCTCACCGAGCCAGGACGGCGGGGAGCTGTTTTTT. Protein: CASSPSQDGGELFF.

This clonotype has a handful of counts. The V gene is TRBV27, the J gene TRBJ2-1, with TRBD2 identical over 7 bases. After removal of 7 bases from V and 7 bases from J, the junction contained 10 bases not matched to a gene. Germline V gene lookup returns CDR1 MNHEY and CDR2 SMNVEV (reference sequence). The CDR3 loop spans 14 amino acids. CDR3 coding DNA: TGTGCCAGCATCTCCCGCGGGAGTAAGAATGAGCAGTTCTTC. Encoded protein: CASISRGSKNEQFF.

The table lists this clonotype with a few counts. J is TRBJ2-2 and V is TRBV3-1; 7 bases line up with TRBD2. The V and J ends lost 4 bases and 5 bases, in that order; junction bases with no gene match: 13. Germline CDR1 is LGHDT and CDR2 is YNNKEL (reference sequence). The CDR3 spans 17 residues. CDR3 region: CASSPSGERGFTGELFF. In DNA form, the CDR3 reads TGTGCCAGCAGCCCATCAGGAGAGCGGGGATTTACCGGGGAGCTGTTTTTT.

Ten or more counts support this clonotype. For the CDR3, the DNA is TGTGCCAGCAACATGCGGGTTAGCGGCACAGATACGCAGTATTTT. Protein: CASNMRVSGTDTQYF. The gene calls are TRBV6-1 and TRBJ2-3; a possible D gene is TRBD2 (5 bases). V was shortened by 7 bases and J by 1 base, with 15 bases between the two germline ends. The germline gives CDR1 MNHNS, CDR2 SASEGT. The CDR3 spans 15 residues.

This clonotype was counted many times. This rearrangement joins TRBV6-6 to TRBJ1-2; 7 bases agree with TRBD1. V lost 0 bases, J lost 1 base, and 2 bases stayed unmatched. Germline V lookup: CDR1 MNHNY, CDR2 SVGAGI (reference sequence). The CDR3 is made up of 15 amino acids. The CDR3 here is CASSYSGQINYGYTF. CDR3 DNA: TGTGCCAGCAGTTACTCGGGACAGATTAACTATGGCTACACCTTC.

In its sample, this clonotype was seen many times. J is TRBJ2-1 and V is TRBV6-5; D unclear. Trimming left V 6 bases short and J 7 bases short, with 7 bases between. The CDR3 runs 11 residues. The germline V gene encodes CDR1 MNHEY and CDR2 SVGAGI. The CDR3 nucleotides are TGTGCCAGCAGCAATCTGAATGAGCAGTTCTTC. It specifies CASSNLNEQFF.

In this sample, this clonotype turned up many times. The chain links TRBV7-9 to TRBJ2-1; 7 bases map to TRBD1. CDR1 and CDR2 from the germline V gene are SEHNR and FQNEAQ (reference sequence). V lost 1 base to trimming and J lost 7 bases; unmatched junction nucleotides: 7. The CDR3 sequence is 15 residues long. The CDR3 sequence is CASSLVPGGWNEQFF. CDR3 in DNA: TGTGCCAGCAGCTTAGTTCCAGGGGGATGGAATGAGCAGTTCTTC.

This clonotype was observed at least ten times. V gene TRBV6-5 combines with J gene TRBJ1-2, with 8 bases fitting TRBD1. This CDR3 region has 15 residues. Germline CDR1 and CDR2: MNHEY and SVGAGI. J was trimmed by 2 bases and V by 6 bases; bases with no gene match: 8. CDR3: CASSNLRTGNYGYTF. In DNA form, the CDR3 reads TGTGCCAGCAGCAATCTGCGGACAGGGAACTATGGCTACACCTTC.

This chain joins TRBV28 and TRBJ2-2, with a possible D match to TRBD1 (5 bases). The CDR3 totals 12 residues. V lost 10 bases to trimming and J lost 5 bases, with 11 bases between them. Per germline, CDR1 MDHEN and CDR2 SYDVKM. The CDR3 DNA reads as TGTGCCACAGACAGATATACCGGGGAGCTGTTTTTT. It translates to CATDRYTGELFF.

On this clonotype itself: A junction boundary mismatches the germline segment, possibly from a read error. This rearrangement joins TRBV3-1 to TRBJ2-1; 11 bases agree with TRBD2. CDR3 length equals 17 residues. The germline V gene encodes CDR1 LGHDT and CDR2 YNNKEL (reference sequence). In DNA, the CDR3 is TGTGCCAGCCGCCAAGAAACTAGCGGGAGTAGGTTGAATGAGCAGTTCTTC. Its translation is CASRQETSGSRLNEQFF.

V and J are TRBV5-1 and TRBJ2-7; D perhaps matches TRBD2 (6 bases). The CDR3 consists of 15 residues. Trimming shortened V by 4 bases and J by 2 bases, and 16 bases separated the two germline ends. Germline CDR1 and CDR2: SGHRS and YFSETQ. CDR3 sequence (DNA): TGCGCCAGCAGCGTTAGCGGACTGGAACCCTACGAGCAGTACTTC. Its translation: CASSVSGLEPYEQYF.

The sample holds many counts of this clonotype. The V gene is TRBV2, the J gene TRBJ1-4, with D possibly matching TRBD1 (5 bases). CDR3 length: 15 amino acids. V gave up 6 bases and J gave up 5 bases, with 16 bases separating them. Germline values: CDR1 SNHLY, CDR2 FYNNEI. In DNA form, the CDR3 reads TGTGCCAGCAGCCCCCCTAGGGGTGGAAATGAAAAACTGTTTTTT. As protein: CASSPPRGGNEKLFF.

The sample holds many counts of this clonotype. The chain employs TRBV3-1 and TRBJ2-7; TRBD2 agrees at 10 bases. The germline V gene encodes CDR1 LGHDT and CDR2 YNNKEL (reference sequence). V dropped 4 bases and J dropped 0; count of bases not matched to a gene: 3. The CDR3 consists of 15 residues. In nucleotides, the CDR3 is TGTGCCAGCAGCCCTACTAGCGGGATCTCCTACGAGCAGTACTTC. Translating it yields CASSPTSGISYEQYF.

On this clonotype: One base away lies a much larger clone, so this may be a sequencing read error. The V gene is TRBV28, the J gene TRBJ2-7, with D perhaps assigned TRBD1 or TRBD2 (5 bases each). This CDR3 is built from 13 residues. The germline gives CDR1 MDHEN, CDR2 SYDVKM. The CDR3 DNA follows: TGTTCCAGCGGTTACGACTTGGGACGTTGGCAGTACTTC. Protein sequence: CSSGYDLGRWQYF.

To note about this clonotype: A clone one base away is much larger, so this may be a read error. The chain is built from TRBV29-1 and TRBJ1-2; D uncertain. The CDR3 has 11 amino acids. Germline V gene sequence: CDR1 SQVTM, CDR2 ANQGSEA. This CDR3 is CSVRLNYGYAF. The CDR3 nucleotides are TGCAGCGTTCGCCTGAACTATGGCTACGCCTTC.

This clonotype was found once. This clone may be a read error of a much larger clone one base away. The genes are TRBV5-1 and TRBJ2-3; the D is unclear. V was clipped by 1 base and J by 2 bases, with 8 bases between them. Germline loops: CDR1 SGHRS, CDR2 YFSETQ. The CDR3 length is 14 residues. CDR3 sequence: CASSLSEATDTQYF. For the CDR3, the DNA is TGCGCCAGCAGCTTGAGCGAGGCCACAGATACGCAGTATTTT. Combining the CDR3 with reference TRBV5-1 and TRBJ2-3 gives the whole variable domain KAGVTQTPRYLIKTRGQQVTLSCSPISGHRSVSWYQQTPGQGLQFLFEYFSETQRNKGNFPGRFSGRQFSNSRSEMNVSTLELGDSALYLCASSLSEATDTQYFGPGTRLTVL.

This clonotype was recorded at least ten times. CDR3 DNA: TGTGCCAGCAGCCCGCTCGGACTAGCGGGAGAGGTATCCTACGAGCAGTACTTC. Protein: CASSPLGLAGEVSYEQYF. The chain uses TRBV3-1 and TRBJ2-7, with 13 bases lining up with TRBD2. Germline assignment: CDR1 LGHDT and CDR2 YNNKEL (reference sequence). Germline trimming cut 4 bases from V and 1 base from J; bases unmatched to any gene: 10. There are 18 residues in the CDR3.

The table lists this clonotype with many counts. This rearrangement joins TRBV19 to TRBJ2-7, with TRBD2 matching over 8 bases. The CDR3 sequence is 14 residues long. CDR1 is LNHDA and CDR2 is SQIVND in the germline V gene (reference sequence). V dropped 3 bases and J dropped 6; count of bases not matched to a gene: 7. CDR3 DNA: TGTGCCAGTAGTATTGAGGGCGGGAGGAGCGAGCAGTACTTC. This codes for CASSIEGGRSEQYF.

The table lists this clonotype with many counts. The rearrangement uses TRBV2 and TRBJ2-3; TRBD2 might be the D (5 bases). There are 15 residues in the CDR3. From germline, CDR1 is SNHLY and CDR2 FYNNEI. V gave up 4 bases and J gave up 0 bases, with 11 bases separating them. CDR3 sequence reads: CASSAGMTSTDTQYF. Written as DNA, the CDR3 is TGTGCCAGCAGTGCCGGGATGACTAGCACAGATACGCAGTATTTT.

V and J are TRBV28 and TRBJ2-4, with 11 bases identical to TRBD1. CDR1 is MDHEN, CDR2 SYDVKM, per germline. Trimming removed 2 bases from V and 11 bases from J; junction bases left unmatched: 11. The CDR3 has 16 amino acids. CDR3 residues: CASSLSHGDRGALQYF. The CDR3 coding sequence is TGTGCCAGCAGTTTAAGTCATGGGGACAGGGGGGCACTTCAGTACTTC.

This clonotype has ten or more counts. It is likely a read error, because the conserved phenylalanine at the end of the CDR3 is missing. The limits of the CDR3 on the DNA are not certain, so only TCRdb's listed CDR3 is given. The V and J genes are TRBV10-1 and TRBJ2-7; no DNA check was done on the table's D call, TRBD2. From its first to its last residue, the CDR3 has 12 amino acids. CDR1 and CDR2 (germline): WNHNN, SYGVQD (reference sequence). CDR3 sequence: CASSQSGLRMQA.

Turning to this clonotype: This may stem from a read error, because a much larger clone lies one nucleotide away. This chain uses TRBV2 with TRBJ1-5; D unresolved. In germline, CDR1 is SNHLY, CDR2 FYNNEI. The CDR3 has 16 amino acids. The CDR3 DNA is TGTGCCAGCAGCCCGCGGGCATCGTATAGCGATCAGCCCCAGCATTTT. It translates to CASSPRASYSDQPQHF.

This clonotype has ten or more counts. The V call is TRBV24-1, the J call TRBJ1-5; D is uncertain. Deletions cut 6 bases from V and 2 bases from J, with 10 bases between. The CDR3 contains 14 residues. The germline gives CDR1 KGHDR, CDR2 SFDVKD. The CDR3 region is CATSRLTGNQPQHF. The DNA for the CDR3 is TGTGCCACCAGTAGGTTGACGGGCAATCAGCCCCAGCATTTT.

This clonotype was detected many times. The chain couples TRBV12-3 or TRBV12-4 to TRBJ1-2, with TRBD1 matching over 7 bases. V gave up 6 bases and J gave up 2 bases; unmatched junction bases: 3. The CDR3 sequence is 13 residues long. CDR3 protein: CASSRTGNYGYTF. CDR3 DNA: TGTGCCAGCAGCCGGACAGGAAACTATGGCTACACCTTC.

The chain links TRBV19 to TRBJ1-1, with 9 bases aligning to TRBD1. The V gene end was trimmed by 7 bases and the J gene end by 5 bases; junction bases not matched to a gene: 8. This CDR3 is 14 amino acids long. Germline-derived CDR1 and CDR2 are LNHDA and SQIVND (reference sequence). The CDR3: CASKKGQGETEAFF. The CDR3 DNA follows: TGTGCCAGTAAGAAGGGACAGGGAGAGACTGAAGCTTTCTTT.

Notes on this clonotype: A read error may explain this, as a much larger clone is one base away. The rearrangement uses TRBV19 and TRBJ2-1, with D possibly matching TRBD2 (5 bases). Germline CDR1 reads LNHDA; CDR2 reads SQIVND (reference sequence). This CDR3 spans 15 amino acids. V was pared by 5 bases and J by 6 bases, with 17 bases between. Here the CDR3 reads CASSQTSGSRNEQFF. The CDR3 DNA is TGTGCCAGTAGTCAGACTTCGGGGTCCCGCAATGAGCAGTTCTTC.

Comment on this clonotype: The CDR3 carries no conserved terminal phenylalanine or tryptophan, so it likely arises from a read error. This chain uses TRBV28 with TRBJ1-1, with 11 nucleotides matching TRBD1. V dropped 5 bases and J dropped 7; count of bases not matched to a gene: 9. CDR3 length: 15 amino acids. The germline V gene has CDR1 MDHEN and CDR2 SYDVKM. Here the CDR3 reads CASSRPGQGGGEAFC. CDR3 bases: TGTGCCAGCAGTCGTCCGGGACAGGGGGGAGGTGAAGCTTTCTGT.